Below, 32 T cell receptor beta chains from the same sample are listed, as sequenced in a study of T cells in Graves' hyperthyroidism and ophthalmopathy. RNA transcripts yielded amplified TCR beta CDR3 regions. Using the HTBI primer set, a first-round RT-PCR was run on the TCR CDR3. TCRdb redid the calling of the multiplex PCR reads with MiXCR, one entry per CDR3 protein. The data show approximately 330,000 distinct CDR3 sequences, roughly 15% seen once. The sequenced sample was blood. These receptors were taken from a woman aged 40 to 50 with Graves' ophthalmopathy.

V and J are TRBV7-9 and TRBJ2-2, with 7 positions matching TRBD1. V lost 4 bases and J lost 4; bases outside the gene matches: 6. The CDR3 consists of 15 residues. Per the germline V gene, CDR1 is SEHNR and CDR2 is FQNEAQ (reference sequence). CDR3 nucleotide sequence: TGTGCCAGCAGCTCCTCGACAGGGCTCACCGGGGAGCTGTTTTTT. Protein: CASSSSTGLTGELFF. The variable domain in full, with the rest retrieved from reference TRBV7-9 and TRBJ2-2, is DTGVSQNPRHKITKRGQNVTFRCDPISEHNRLYWYRQTLGQGPEFLTYFQNEAQLEKSRLLSDRFSAERPKGSFSTLEIQRTEQGDSAMYLCASSSSTGLTGELFFGEGSRLTVL.

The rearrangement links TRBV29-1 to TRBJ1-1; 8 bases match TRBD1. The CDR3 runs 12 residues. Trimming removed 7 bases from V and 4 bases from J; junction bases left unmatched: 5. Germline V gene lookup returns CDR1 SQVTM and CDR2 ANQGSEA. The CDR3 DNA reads TGCAGCGCACAGGGGGGGAGCACTGAAGCTTTCTTT. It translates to CSAQGGSTEAFF.

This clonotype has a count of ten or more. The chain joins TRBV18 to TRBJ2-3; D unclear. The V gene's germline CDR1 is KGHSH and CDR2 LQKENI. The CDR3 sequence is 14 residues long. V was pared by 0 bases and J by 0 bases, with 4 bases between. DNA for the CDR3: TGTGCCAGCTCACCACCATCGAGCACAGATACGCAGTATTTT. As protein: CASSPPSSTDTQYF. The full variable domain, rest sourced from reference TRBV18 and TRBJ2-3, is NAGVMQNPRHLVRRRGQEARLRCSPMKGHSHVYWYRQLPEEGLKFMVYLQKENIIDESGMPKERFSAEFPKEGPSILRIQQVVRGDSAAYFCASSPPSSTDTQYFGPGTRLTVL.

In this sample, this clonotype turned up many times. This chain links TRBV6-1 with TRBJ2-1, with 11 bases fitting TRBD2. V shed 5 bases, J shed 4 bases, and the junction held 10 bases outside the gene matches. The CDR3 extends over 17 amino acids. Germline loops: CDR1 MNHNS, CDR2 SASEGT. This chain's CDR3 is CASSYLAGGTSYNEQFF. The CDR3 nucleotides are TGTGCCAGCAGTTACCTAGCGGGAGGAACCTCGTACAATGAGCAGTTCTTC.

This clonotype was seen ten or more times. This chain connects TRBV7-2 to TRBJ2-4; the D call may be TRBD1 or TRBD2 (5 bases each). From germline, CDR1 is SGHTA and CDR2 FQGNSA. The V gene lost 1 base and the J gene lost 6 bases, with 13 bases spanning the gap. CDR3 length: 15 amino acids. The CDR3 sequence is CASSLGVGDGNIQYF. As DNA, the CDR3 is TGTGCCAGCAGCTTAGGCGTAGGGGACGGAAACATTCAGTACTTC.

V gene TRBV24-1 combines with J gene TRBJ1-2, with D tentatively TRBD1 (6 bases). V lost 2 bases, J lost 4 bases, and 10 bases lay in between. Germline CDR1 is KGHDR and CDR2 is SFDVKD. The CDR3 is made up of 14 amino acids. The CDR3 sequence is CATSDSQGVYGYTF. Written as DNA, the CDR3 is TGTGCCACCAGTGATTCACAGGGAGTCTATGGCTACACCTTC.

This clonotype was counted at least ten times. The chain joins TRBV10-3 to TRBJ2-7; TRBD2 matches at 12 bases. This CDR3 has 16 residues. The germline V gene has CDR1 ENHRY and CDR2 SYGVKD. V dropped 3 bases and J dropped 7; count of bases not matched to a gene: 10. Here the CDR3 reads CAISDRRLAGGGEQYF. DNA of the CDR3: TGTGCCATCAGTGATCGGCGGCTAGCGGGGGGGGGGGAGCAGTACTTC.

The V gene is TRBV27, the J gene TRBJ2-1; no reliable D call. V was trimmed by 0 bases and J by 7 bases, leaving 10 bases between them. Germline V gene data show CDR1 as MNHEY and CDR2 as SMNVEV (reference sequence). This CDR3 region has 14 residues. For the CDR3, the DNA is TGTGCCAGCAGTTTATCAGGGCCGGGTAATGAGCAGTTCTTC. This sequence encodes CASSLSGPGNEQFF.

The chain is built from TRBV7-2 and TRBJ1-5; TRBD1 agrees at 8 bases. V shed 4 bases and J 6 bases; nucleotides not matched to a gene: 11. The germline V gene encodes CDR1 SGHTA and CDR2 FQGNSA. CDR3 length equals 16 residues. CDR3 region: CASSSGGQGAVQPQHF. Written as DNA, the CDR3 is TGTGCCAGCAGCTCAGGTGGGCAGGGGGCGGTTCAGCCCCAGCATTTT.

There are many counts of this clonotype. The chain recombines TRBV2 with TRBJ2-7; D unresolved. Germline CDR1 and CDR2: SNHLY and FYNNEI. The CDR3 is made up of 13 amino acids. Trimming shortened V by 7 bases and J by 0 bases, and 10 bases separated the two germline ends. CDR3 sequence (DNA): TGTGCCAGCAAGCTAAGTTCCTCCTACGAGCAGTACTTC. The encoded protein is CASKLSSSYEQYF.

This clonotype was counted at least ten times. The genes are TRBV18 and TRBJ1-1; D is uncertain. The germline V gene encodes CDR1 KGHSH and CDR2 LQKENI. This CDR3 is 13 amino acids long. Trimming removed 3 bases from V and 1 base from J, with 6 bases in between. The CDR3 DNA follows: TGTGCCAGCTCACCCGCACAGAACACTGAAGCTTTCTTT. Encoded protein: CASSPAQNTEAFF.

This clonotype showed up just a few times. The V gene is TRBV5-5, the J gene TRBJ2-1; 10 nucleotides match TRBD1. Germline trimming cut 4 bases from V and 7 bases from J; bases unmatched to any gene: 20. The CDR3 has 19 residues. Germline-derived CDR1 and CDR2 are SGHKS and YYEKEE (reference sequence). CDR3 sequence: CASSPFDRGRNARRNEQFF. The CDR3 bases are TGTGCCAGCAGCCCCTTCGACAGGGGGCGCAACGCTCGGAGAAATGAGCAGTTCTTC. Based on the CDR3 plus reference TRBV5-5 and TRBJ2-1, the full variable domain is DAGVTQSPTHLIKTRGQQVTLRCSPISGHKSVSWYQQVLGQGPQFIFQYYEKEERGRGNFPDRFSARQFPNYSSELNVNALLLGDSALYLCASSPFDRGRNARRNEQFFGPGTRLTVL.

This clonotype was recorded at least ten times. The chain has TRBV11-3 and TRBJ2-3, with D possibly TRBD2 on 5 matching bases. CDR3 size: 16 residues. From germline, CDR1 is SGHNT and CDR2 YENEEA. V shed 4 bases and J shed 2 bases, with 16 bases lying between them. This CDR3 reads CASSSQDSYSTDTQYF. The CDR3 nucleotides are TGTGCCAGCAGCTCCCAGGACTCCTACTCCACAGATACGCAGTATTTT.

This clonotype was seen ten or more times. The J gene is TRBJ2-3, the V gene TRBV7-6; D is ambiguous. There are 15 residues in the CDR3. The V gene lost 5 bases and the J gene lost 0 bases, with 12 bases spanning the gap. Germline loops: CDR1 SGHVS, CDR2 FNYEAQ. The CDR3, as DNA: TGTGCCAGCAGCCCCCGTGGCCGTAGCACAGATACGCAGTATTTT. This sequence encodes CASSPRGRSTDTQYF.

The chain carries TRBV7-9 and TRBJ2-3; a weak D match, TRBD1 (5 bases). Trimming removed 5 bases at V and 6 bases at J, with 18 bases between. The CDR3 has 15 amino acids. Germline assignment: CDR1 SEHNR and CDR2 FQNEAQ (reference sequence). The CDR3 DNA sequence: TGTGCCAGCAGCCATCCCTTGACAGAATTGGATACGCAGTATTTT. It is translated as CASSHPLTELDTQYF.

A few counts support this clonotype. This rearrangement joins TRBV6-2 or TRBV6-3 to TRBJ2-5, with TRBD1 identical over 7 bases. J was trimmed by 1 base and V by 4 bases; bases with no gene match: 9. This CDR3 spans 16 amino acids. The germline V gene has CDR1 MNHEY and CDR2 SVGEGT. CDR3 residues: CASSSMTGTSQETQYF. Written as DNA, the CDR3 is TGTGCCAGCAGTTCAATGACAGGGACAAGCCAAGAGACCCAGTACTTC.

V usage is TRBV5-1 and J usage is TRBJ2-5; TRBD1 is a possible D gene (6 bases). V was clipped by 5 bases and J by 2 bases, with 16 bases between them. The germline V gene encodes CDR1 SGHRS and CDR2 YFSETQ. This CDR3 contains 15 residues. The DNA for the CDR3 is TGCGCCAGCAGACACCCCCGGGACACGCAAGAGACCCAGTACTTC. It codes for CASRHPRDTQETQYF.

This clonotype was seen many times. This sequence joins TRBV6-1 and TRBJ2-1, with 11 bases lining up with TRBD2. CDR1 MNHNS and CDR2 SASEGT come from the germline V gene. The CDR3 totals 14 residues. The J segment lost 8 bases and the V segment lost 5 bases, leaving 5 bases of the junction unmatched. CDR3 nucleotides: TGTGCCAGCAGTAATAGCGGGGGGGCCTATGAGCAGTTCTTC. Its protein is CASSNSGGAYEQFF.

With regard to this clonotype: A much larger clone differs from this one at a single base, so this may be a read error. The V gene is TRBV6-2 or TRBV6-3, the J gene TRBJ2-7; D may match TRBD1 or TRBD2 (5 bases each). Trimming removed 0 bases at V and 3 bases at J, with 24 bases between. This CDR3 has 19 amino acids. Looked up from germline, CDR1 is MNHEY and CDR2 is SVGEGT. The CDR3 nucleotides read TGTGCCAGCAGTTACTCGAGGGCGGAAGACGGGGCCTCCCGCTACGAGCAGTACTTC. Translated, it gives CASSYSRAEDGASRYEQYF.

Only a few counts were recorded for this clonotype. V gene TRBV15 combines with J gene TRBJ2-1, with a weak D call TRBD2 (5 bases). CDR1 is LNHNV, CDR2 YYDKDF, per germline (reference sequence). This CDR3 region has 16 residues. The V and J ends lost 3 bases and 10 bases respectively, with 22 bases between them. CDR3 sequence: CATSRPAGLYPSEQFF. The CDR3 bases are TGTGCCACCAGCAGGCCCGCGGGTCTCTATCCCTCCGAGCAGTTCTTC.

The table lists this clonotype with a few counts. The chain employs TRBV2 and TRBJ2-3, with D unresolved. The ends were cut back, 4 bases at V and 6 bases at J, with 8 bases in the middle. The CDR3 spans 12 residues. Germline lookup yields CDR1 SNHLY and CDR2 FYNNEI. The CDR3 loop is CASSGNLDTQYF. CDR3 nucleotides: TGTGCCAGCAGTGGGAATCTGGATACGCAGTATTTT. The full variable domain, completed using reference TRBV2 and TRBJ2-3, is EPEVTQTPSHQVTQMGQEVILRCVPISNHLYFYWYRQILGQKVEFLVSFYNNEISEKSEIFDDQFSVERPDGSNFTLKIRSTKLEDSAMYFCASSGNLDTQYFGPGTRLTVL.

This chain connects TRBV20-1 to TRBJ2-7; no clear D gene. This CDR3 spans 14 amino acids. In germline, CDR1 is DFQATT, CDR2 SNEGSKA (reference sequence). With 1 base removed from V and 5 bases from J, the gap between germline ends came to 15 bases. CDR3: CSARAPNRLDEQYF. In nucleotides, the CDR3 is TGCAGTGCTAGAGCTCCGAACCGTCTGGACGAGCAGTACTTC.

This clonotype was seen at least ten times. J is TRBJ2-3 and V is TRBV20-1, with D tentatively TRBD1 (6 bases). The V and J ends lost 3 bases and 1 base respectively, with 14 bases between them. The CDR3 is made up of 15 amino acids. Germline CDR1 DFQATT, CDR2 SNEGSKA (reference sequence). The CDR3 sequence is CSARETGQGTDTQYF. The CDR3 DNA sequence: TGCAGTGCTAGGGAGACAGGTCAGGGCACAGATACGCAGTATTTT.

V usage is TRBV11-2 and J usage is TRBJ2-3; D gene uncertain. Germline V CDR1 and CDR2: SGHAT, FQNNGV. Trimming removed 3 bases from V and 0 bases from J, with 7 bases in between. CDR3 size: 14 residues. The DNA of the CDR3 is TGTGCCAGCAGCTTCCGACTGAGCACAGATACGCAGTATTTT. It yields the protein CASSFRLSTDTQYF. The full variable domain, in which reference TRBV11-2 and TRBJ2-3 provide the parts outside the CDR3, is EAGVAQSPRYKIIEKRQSVAFWCNPISGHATLYWYQQILGQGPKLLIQFQNNGVVDDSQLPKDRFSAERLKGVDSTLKIQPAKLEDSAVYLCASSFRLSTDTQYFGPGTRLTVL.

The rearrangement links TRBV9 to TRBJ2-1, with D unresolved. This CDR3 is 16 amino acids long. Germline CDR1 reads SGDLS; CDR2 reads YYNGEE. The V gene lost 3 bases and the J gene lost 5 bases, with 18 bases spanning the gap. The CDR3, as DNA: TGTGCCAGCAGCGCGAGGCTCCAGAGGAATCACAATGAGCAGTTCTTC. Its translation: CASSARLQRNHNEQFF. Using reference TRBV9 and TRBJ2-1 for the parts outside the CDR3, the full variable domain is DSGVTQTPKHLITATGQRVTLRCSPRSGDLSVYWYQQSLDQGLQFLIQYYNGEERAKGNILERFSAQQFPDLHSELNLSSLELGDSALYFCASSARLQRNHNEQFFGPGTRLTVL.

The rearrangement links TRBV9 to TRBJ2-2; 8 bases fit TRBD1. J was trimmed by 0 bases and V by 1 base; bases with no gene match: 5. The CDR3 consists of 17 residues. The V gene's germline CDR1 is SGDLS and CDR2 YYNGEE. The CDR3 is CASSVWDRRANTGELFF. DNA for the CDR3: TGTGCCAGCAGCGTATGGGACAGGCGAGCGAACACCGGGGAGCTGTTTTTT.

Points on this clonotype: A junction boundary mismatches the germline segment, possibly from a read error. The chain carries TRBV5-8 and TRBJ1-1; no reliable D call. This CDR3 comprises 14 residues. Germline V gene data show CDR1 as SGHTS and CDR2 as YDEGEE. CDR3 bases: TGTGCCAACAGCTTTGGGAACAGAACACTGACAGCTTTCTTT. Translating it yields CANSFGNRTLTAFF.

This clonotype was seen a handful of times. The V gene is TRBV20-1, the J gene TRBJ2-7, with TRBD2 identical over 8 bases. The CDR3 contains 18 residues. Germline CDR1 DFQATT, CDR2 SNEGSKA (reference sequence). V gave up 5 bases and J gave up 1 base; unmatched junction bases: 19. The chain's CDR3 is CSADEGFIAGSGSYEQYF. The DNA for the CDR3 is TGCAGTGCTGACGAGGGCTTCATAGCGGGGAGTGGATCCTACGAGCAGTACTTC.

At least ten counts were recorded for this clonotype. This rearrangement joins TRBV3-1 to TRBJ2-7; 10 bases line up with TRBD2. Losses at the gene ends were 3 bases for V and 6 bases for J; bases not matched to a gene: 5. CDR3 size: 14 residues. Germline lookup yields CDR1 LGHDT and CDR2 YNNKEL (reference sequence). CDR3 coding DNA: TGTGCCAGCAGCCACCTAGCGGGAGTACGCGAGCAGTACTTC. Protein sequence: CASSHLAGVREQYF.

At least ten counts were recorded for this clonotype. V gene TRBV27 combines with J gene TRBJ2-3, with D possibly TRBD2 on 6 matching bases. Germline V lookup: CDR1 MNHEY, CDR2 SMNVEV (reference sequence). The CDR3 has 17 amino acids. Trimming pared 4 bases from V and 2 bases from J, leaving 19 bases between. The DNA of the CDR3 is TGTGCCAGCAGTTCTATTAGTCGGGGGAGATACACAGATACGCAGTATTTT. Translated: CASSSISRGRYTDTQYF.

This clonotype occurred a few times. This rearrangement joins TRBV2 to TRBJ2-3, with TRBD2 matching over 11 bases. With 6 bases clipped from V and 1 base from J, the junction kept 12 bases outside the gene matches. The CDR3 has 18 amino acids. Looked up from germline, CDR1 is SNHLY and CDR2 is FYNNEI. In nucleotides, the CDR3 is TGTGCCAGCAGGACTCATAGCGGGAGGGCCGGGGGCACAGATACGCAGTATTTT. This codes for CASRTHSGRAGGTDTQYF.

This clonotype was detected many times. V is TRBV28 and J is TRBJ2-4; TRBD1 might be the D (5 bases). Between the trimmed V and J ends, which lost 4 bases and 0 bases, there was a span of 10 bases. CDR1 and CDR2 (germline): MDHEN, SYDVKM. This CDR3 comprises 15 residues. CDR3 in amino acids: CASSSGKIAKNIQYF. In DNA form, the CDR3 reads TGTGCCAGCAGTTCAGGGAAAATAGCCAAAAACATTCAGTACTTC.